This T cell receptor beta chain was obtained from a study of CD4+ T cells in melanoma. Study-wide findings and caveats: CD8+ T cell, macrophage and B cell function reportedly correlated with neoantigen-specific CD4+ T cells. Diverse differentiation states were reported for melanoma neoantigen-specific CD4+ T cells.

Here immunoSEQ multiplex PCR was the method, and the copy in TCRdb shows in-frame clones only, minus some. The sample comprises some 10,000 clones, around 67% of which are singletons, and approximately 11% rests with the top ten. The CDR3 is made up of 15 amino acids. This clone has only one observation. Antigen specificity is unknown. The clonotype was recovered from a human donor with melanoma. The chain couples TRBV21-1 to TRBJ2-2; the table's D call, TRBD2, was not checked against the DNA. TRBV21-1 is a pseudogene. Specimen: cells from a culture (not recorded whether cultured in vitro). Here the CDR3 reads CASRAGAPNTGELFF. The CDR3 DNA sequence: TGTGCCAGCCGGGCGGGGGCCCCGAACACCGGGGAGCTGTTTTTT.